The 10 T cell receptor beta chains listed next were all sequenced from one sample in a study of beta chain features in type 1 diabetes (dated 2018 in TCRdb). Receptors were amplified or captured by the immunoSEQ multiplex PCR assay. All of the isolated RNA was reverse transcribed with the High Capacity cDNA Reverse Transcription Kit, so expressed TCRB transcripts were sequenced. TCRdb holds this immuneACCESS table with in-frame rearrangements only. Some clones are missing; in checked studies, unresolved V genes explain under half, and the rest has no known cause. Here the sample has some 220,000 clones; roughly a tenth occur a single time. Over 1% of the sample comes from the top ten. The specimen sequenced was central memory CD4+ T cells from blood. All receptors derive from a man younger than 35 in good health.

About this clone: Being one base from a much bigger clone, this may be a read error. The chain joins TRBV19 to TRBJ2-3; possible D gene TRBD1, 6 bases. This CDR3 region has 13 residues. CDR1 and CDR2 (germline): LNHDA, SQIVND (reference sequence). This chain's CDR3 is CANSMEGGDTQYF. CDR3 nucleotide sequence: TGTGCCAATAGTATGGAAGGGGGAGATACGCAGTATTTT. Drawing the rest from reference TRBV19 and TRBJ2-3, the complete variable domain is DGGITQSPKYLFRKEGQNVTLSCEQNLNHDAMYWYRQDPGQGLRLIYYSQIVNDFQKGDIAEGYSVSREKKESFPLTVTSAQKNPTAFYLCANSMEGGDTQYFGPGTRLTVL.

A few counts support this clone. The chain carries TRBV18 and TRBJ1-1, with D possibly being TRBD1 (5 bases). Deletions cut 5 bases from V and 0 bases from J, with 7 bases between. Germline lookup yields CDR1 KGHSH and CDR2 LQKENI. The length of the CDR3 is 13 residues. This CDR3 is CASSAGLNTEAFF. The DNA of the CDR3 is TGTGCCAGCTCAGCAGGGTTGAACACTGAAGCTTTCTTT.

The chain is built from TRBV9 and TRBJ2-1, with 13 positions matching TRBD2. Trimming took 3 bases from V and 0 from J; bases not matched to a gene: 0. The V gene's germline CDR1 is SGDLS and CDR2 YYNGEE. The CDR3 extends over 16 amino acids. This CDR3 is CASSGTSGGSYNEQFF. The CDR3 nucleotides are TGTGCCAGCAGCGGGACTAGCGGGGGCTCCTACAATGAGCAGTTCTTC.

This clone was counted between two and nine times. The chain carries TRBV4-3 and TRBJ2-1; 7 bases are a match to TRBD1. Unmatched junction bases numbered 9, after V lost 4 bases and J lost 9 bases. This CDR3 has 14 residues. CDR1 is LGHNA and CDR2 is YSLEER in the germline V gene. The CDR3 DNA reads as TGCGCCAGCAGCCCGCTGACAGGGCCGGCTGAGCAGTTCTTC. It codes for CASSPLTGPAEQFF.

This clone was seen many times. This rearrangement joins TRBV12-5 to TRBJ2-5, with TRBD2 matching 8 bases. V gave up 7 bases and J gave up 0 bases; unmatched junction bases: 7. This CDR3 has 15 amino acids. Per the germline V gene, CDR1 is LGHNT and CDR2 is FRNRAP. The CDR3 nucleotides read TGTGCTAGTGCCCGGAGCGGGGGCGACCAAGAGACCCAGTACTTC. This codes for CASARSGGDQETQYF.

The chain recombines TRBV6-5 with TRBJ2-1; D remains ambiguous. Between the trimmed V and J ends, which lost 0 bases and 5 bases, there was a span of 11 bases. The CDR3 totals 15 residues. In germline, CDR1 is MNHEY, CDR2 SVGAGI. The CDR3 loop reads CASSYSGYRNNEQFF. The CDR3 DNA reads TGTGCCAGCAGTTACTCAGGCTACCGAAACAATGAGCAGTTCTTC.

The V and J genes are TRBV19 and TRBJ2-2, with TRBD1 matching over 8 bases. The CDR3 sequence is 16 residues long. Germline V gene sequence: CDR1 LNHDA, CDR2 SQIVND (reference sequence). V dropped 5 bases and J dropped 1; count of bases not matched to a gene: 6. CDR3 bases: TGTGCCAGTAGTGCAGCCGGGACAGGGAACACCGGGGAGCTGTTTTTT. Protein sequence: CASSAAGTGNTGELFF.

The chain has TRBV18 and TRBJ1-1, with D possibly being TRBD1 (6 bases). The length of the CDR3 is 14 residues. Germline V lookup: CDR1 KGHSH, CDR2 LQKENI. V was trimmed by 6 bases and J by 0 bases, leaving 11 bases between them. The CDR3 loop reads CASSQQGLNTEAFF. Written as DNA, the CDR3 is TGTGCCAGCTCGCAACAGGGACTGAACACTGAAGCTTTCTTT.

This chain uses TRBV28 with TRBJ2-5, with TRBD2 matching 9 bases. J was trimmed by 5 bases and V by 4 bases; bases with no gene match: 11. This CDR3 has 16 amino acids. Per the germline V gene, CDR1 is MDHEN and CDR2 is SYDVKM. The CDR3, as DNA: TGTGCCAGCAGTTCCGCCGCCGGGAGCGGGAGGGAGACCCAGTACTTC. Protein product: CASSSAAGSGRETQYF.

This clone has a count of ten or more. The J gene is TRBJ2-1, the V gene TRBV9; 12 bases map to TRBD1. The V and J ends lost 2 bases and 9 bases, in that order; junction bases with no gene match: 9. This CDR3 contains 16 residues. Germline V lookup: CDR1 SGDLS, CDR2 YYNGEE. CDR3 sequence reads: CASSVRPGQGATEQFF. The CDR3 DNA follows: TGTGCCAGCAGCGTCCGACCGGGACAGGGGGCGACTGAGCAGTTCTTC.